The subject of this entry is one T cell receptor beta chain. PCR primers comprised 60 Vbeta and 13 Jbeta primers. Sequencing used immunoSEQ multiplex PCR; TCRdb keeps in-frame clones, though not all of them. Altogether 150,000 or so clones are present, 80% being singletons, with the ten largest covering 9.5% to 10%. Germline values: CDR1 SGDLS, CDR2 YYNGEE. Trimming removed 0 bases from V and 0 bases from J; junction bases left unmatched: 0. The CDR3 contains 15 residues. The sample comes from a study of cytomegalovirus exposure and HLA in healthy donors. The sequencing input was PBMCs. This receptor was taken from a man in his late teens or twenties in good health and CMV-seropositive. The rearrangement links TRBV9 to TRBJ2-1, with 7 bases aligning to TRBD2. The CDR3 region is CASSVGTSSYNEQFF. The CDR3 DNA follows: TGTGCCAGCAGCGTAGGGACTAGCTCCTACAATGAGCAGTTCTTC.